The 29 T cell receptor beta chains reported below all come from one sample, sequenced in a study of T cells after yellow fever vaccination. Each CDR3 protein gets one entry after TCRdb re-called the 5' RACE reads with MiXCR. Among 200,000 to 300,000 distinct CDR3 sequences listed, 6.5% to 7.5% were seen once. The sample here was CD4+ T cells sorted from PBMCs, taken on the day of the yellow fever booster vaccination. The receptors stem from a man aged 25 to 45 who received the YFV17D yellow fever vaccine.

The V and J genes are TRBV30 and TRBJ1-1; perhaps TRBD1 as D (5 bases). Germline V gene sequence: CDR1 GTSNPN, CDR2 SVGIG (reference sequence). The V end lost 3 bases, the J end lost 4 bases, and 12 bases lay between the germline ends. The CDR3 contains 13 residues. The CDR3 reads CAWRFAGLTEAFF. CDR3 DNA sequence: TGTGCCTGGAGATTTGCAGGGCTCACTGAAGCTTTCTTT.

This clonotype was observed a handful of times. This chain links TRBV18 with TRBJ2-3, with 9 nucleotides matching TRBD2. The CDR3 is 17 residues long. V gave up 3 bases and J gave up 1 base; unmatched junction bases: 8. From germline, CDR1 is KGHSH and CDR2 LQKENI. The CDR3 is CASSPGLAGTGTDTQYF. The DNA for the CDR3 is TGTGCCAGCTCACCTGGTCTAGCGGGAACCGGCACAGATACGCAGTATTTT. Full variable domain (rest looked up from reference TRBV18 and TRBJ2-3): NAGVMQNPRHLVRRRGQEARLRCSPMKGHSHVYWYRQLPEEGLKFMVYLQKENIIDESGMPKERFSAEFPKEGPSILRIQQVVRGDSAAYFCASSPGLAGTGTDTQYFGPGTRLTVL.

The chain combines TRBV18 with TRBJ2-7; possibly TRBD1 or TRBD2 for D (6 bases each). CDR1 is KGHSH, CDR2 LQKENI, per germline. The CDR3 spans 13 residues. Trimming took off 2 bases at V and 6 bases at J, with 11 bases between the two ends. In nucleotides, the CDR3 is TGTGCCAGCTCACCAGGGGGGCCCACCGAGCAGTACTTC. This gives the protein CASSPGGPTEQYF.

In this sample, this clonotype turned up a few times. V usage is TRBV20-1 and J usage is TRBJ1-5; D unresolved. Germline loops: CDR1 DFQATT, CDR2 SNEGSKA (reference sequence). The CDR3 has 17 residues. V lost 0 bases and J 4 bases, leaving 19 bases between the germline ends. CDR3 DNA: TGCAGTGCTAGAGATCTGGACGGACCCTCCGGGAATCAGCCCCAGCATTTT. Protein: CSARDLDGPSGNQPQHF.

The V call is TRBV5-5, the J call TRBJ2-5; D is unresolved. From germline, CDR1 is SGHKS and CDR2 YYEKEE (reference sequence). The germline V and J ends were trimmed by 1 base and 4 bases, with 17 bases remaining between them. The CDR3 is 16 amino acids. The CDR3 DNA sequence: TGTGCCAGCAGCTTGTGGGCGCCGTTCTCGGGAGAGACCCAGTACTTC. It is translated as CASSLWAPFSGETQYF.

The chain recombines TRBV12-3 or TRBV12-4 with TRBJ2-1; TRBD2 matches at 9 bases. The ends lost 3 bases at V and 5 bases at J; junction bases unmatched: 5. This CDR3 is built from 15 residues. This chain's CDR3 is CASSFLSGRNNEQFF. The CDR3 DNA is TGTGCCAGCAGTTTCTTGAGCGGGAGGAACAATGAGCAGTTCTTC.

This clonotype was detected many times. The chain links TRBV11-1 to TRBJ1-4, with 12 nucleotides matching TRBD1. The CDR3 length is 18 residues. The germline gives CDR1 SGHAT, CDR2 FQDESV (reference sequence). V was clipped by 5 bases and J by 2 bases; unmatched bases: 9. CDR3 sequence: CASSQAGTGGITNEKLFF. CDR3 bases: TGTGCCAGCAGCCAGGCCGGGACAGGGGGCATCACTAATGAAAAACTGTTTTTT.

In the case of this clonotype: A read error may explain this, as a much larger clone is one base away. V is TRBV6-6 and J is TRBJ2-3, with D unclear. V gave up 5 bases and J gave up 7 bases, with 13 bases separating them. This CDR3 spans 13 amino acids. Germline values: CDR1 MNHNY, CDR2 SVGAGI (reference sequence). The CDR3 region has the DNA TGTGCCAGCAGTACCACAGCTGGATATACGCAGTATTTT. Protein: CASSTTAGYTQYF.

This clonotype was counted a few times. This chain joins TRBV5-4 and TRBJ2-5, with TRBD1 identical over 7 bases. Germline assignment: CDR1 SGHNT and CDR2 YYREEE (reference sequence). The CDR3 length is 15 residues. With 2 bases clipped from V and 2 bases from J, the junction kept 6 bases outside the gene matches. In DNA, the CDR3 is TGTGCCAGCAGCTTCCCGGGCAGGGGGCAAGAGACCCAGTACTTC. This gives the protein CASSFPGRGQETQYF.

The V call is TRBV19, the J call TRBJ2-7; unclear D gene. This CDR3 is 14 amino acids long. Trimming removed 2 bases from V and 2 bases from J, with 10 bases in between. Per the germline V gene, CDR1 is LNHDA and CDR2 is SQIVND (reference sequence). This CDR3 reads CASSIQASAYEQYF. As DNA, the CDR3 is TGTGCCAGTAGTATACAGGCCAGTGCCTACGAGCAGTACTTC.

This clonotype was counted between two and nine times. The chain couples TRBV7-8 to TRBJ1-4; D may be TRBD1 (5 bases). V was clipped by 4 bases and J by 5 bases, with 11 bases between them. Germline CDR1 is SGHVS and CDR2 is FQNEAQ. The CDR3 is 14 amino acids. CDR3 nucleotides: TGTGCCAGCAGCTACGACAGAAGGAATGAAAAACTGTTTTTT. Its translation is CASSYDRRNEKLFF. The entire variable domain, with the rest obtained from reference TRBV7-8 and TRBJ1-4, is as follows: GAGVSQSPRYKVAKRGQDVALRCDPISGHVSLFWYQQALGQGPEFLTYFQNEAQLDKSGLPSDRFFAERPEGSVSTLKIQRTQQEDSAVYLCASSYDRRNEKLFFGSGTQLSVL.

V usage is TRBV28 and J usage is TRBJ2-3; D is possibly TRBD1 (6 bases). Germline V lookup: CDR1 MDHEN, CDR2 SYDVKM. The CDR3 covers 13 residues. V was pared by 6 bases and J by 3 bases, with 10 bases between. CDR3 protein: CASRQGRTDTQYF. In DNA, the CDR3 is TGTGCCAGCAGACAGGGACGAACAGATACGCAGTATTTT.

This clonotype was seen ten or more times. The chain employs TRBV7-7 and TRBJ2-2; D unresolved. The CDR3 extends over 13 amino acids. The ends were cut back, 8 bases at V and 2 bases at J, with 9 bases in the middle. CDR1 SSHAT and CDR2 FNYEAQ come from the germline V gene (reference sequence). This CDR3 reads CASHSGNTGELFF. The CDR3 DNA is TGTGCCAGCCATAGTGGAAACACCGGGGAGCTGTTTTTT.

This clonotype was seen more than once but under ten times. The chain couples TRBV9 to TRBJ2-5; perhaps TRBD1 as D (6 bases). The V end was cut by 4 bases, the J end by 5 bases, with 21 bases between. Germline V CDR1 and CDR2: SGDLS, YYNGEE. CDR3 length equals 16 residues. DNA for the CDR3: TGTGCCAGCAGCATACCAGGGGCGAGGGGCGAGGAGACCCAGTACTTC. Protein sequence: CASSIPGARGEETQYF.

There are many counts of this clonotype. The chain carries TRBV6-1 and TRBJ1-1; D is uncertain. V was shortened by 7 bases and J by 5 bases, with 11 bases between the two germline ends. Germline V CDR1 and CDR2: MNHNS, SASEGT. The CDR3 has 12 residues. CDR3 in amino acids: CASTLPGTEAFF. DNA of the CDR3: TGTGCCAGCACGCTCCCGGGGACTGAAGCTTTCTTT.

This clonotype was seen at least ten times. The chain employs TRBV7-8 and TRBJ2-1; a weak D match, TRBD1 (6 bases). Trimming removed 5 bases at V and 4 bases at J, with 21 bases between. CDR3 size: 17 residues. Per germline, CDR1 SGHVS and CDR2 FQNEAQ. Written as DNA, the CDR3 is TGTGCCAGCAGCCTGAGGGGGACCCTCGGGGAGTACAATGAGCAGTTCTTC. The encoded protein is CASSLRGTLGEYNEQFF.

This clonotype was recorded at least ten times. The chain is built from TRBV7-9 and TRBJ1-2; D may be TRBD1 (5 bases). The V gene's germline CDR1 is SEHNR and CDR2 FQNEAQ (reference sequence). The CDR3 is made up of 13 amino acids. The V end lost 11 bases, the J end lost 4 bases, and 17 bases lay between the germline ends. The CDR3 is CAEIETDVYGYTF. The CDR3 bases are TGTGCCGAAATCGAGACAGATGTCTATGGCTACACCTTC.

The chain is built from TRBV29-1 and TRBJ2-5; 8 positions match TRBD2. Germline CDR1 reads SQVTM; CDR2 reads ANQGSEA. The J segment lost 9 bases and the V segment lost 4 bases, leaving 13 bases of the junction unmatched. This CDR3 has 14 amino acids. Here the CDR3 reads CSVGLLGLDKSQYF. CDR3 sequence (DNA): TGCAGCGTTGGCCTCCTGGGACTAGATAAGTCCCAGTACTTC.

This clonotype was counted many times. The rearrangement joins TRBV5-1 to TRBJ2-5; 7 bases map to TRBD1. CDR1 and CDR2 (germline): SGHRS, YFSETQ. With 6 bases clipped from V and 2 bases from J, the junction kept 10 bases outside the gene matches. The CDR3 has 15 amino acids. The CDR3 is CASNRAGGPQETQYF. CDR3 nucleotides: TGCGCCAGCAATCGGGCAGGGGGTCCTCAAGAGACCCAGTACTTC.

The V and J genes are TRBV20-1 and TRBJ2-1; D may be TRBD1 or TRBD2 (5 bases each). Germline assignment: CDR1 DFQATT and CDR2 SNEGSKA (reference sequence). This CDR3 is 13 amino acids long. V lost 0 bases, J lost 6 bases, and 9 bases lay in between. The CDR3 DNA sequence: TGCAGTGCTAGAGAGGGGGTAGGCAATGAGCAGTTCTTC. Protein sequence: CSAREGVGNEQFF.

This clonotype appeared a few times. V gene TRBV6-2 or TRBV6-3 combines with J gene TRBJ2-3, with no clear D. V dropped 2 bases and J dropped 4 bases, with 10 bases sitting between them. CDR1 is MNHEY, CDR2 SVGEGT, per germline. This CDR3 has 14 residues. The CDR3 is CASSYPYGPDTQYF. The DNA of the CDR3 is TGTGCCAGCAGTTACCCCTACGGCCCAGATACGCAGTATTTT.

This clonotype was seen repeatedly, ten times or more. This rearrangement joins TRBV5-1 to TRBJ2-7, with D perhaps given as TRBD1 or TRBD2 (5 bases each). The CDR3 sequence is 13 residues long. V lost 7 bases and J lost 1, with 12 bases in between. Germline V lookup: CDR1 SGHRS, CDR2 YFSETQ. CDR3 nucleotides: TGCGCCAGCCGGGGCCTCGGATCCTACGAGCAGTACTTC. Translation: CASRGLGSYEQYF.

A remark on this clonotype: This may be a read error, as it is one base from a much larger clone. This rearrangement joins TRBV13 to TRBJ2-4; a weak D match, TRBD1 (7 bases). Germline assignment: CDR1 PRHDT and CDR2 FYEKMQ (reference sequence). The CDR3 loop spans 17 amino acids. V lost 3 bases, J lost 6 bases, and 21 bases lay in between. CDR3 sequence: CASSFVTRGARGNIQYF. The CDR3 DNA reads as TGTGCCAGCAGCTTTGTGACCAGGGGGGCACGTGGAAACATTCAGTACTTC.

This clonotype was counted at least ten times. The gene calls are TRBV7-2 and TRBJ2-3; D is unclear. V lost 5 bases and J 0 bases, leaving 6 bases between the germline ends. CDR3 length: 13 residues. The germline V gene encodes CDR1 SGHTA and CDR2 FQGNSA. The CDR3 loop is CASSTGSTDTQYF. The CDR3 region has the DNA TGTGCCAGCAGCACCGGTAGCACAGATACGCAGTATTTT.

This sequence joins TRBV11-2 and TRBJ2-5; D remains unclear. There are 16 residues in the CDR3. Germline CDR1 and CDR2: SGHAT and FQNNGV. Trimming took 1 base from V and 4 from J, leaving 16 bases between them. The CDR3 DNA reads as TGTGCCAGCAGCTTAGTCCCGCGAGGACGGCGAGAGACCCAGTACTTC. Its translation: CASSLVPRGRRETQYF.

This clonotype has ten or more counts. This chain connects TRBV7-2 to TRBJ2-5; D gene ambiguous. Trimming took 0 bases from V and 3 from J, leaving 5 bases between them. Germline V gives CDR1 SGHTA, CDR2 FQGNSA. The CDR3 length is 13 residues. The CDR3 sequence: CASSLAGKETQYF. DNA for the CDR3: TGTGCCAGCAGCTTAGCGGGCAAAGAGACCCAGTACTTC.

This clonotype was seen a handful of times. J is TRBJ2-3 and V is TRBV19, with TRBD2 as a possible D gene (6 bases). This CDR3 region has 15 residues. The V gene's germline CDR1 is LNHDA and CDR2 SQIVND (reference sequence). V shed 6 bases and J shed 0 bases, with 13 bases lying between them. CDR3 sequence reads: CASSGRDTSTDTQYF. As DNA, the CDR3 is TGTGCCAGTAGCGGGAGAGACACTAGCACAGATACGCAGTATTTT.

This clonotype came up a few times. CDR3 sequence: CSASRVVPEQFF. The CDR3 DNA is TGCAGTGCTTCACGCGTGGTCCCCGAGCAGTTCTTC. This chain connects TRBV20-1 to TRBJ2-1; no clear D gene. The V gene lost 5 bases and the J gene lost 10 bases, with 15 bases spanning the gap. CDR1 is DFQATT and CDR2 is SNEGSKA in the germline V gene (reference sequence). The CDR3 has 12 amino acids.

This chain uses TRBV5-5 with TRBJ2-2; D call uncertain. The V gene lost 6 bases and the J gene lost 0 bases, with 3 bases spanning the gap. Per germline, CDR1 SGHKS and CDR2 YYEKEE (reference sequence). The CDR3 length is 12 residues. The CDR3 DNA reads TGTGCCAGCACGGCGAACACCGGGGAGCTGTTTTTT. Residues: CASTANTGELFF.